The source of this T cell receptor beta chain is a study of cytotoxic CD8 clonotypes in ibrutinib-treated CLL. Across the whole study: Patient counts were over 9 relapsed/refractory, around 15 treatment-naive and 17 to 18 IGHV unmutated.

V shed 4 bases, J shed 3 bases, and the junction held 9 bases outside the gene matches. CDR1 ENHRY and CDR2 SYGVKD come from the germline V gene. The CDR3 covers 17 residues. The table came from immunoSEQ multiplex PCR; TCRdb's copy has only in-frame clones and leaves some out. The table has some 50,000 clones, more than 55% seen once; the top ten hold around 30%. This TCR was recovered from a human donor with chronic lymphocytic leukemia. The sample consisted of PBMCs, taken after 24 months of ibrutinib treatment. The chain has TRBV10-3 and TRBJ2-3; 11 nucleotides match TRBD2. DNA of the CDR3: TGTGCCATCAGTGGTCTGGGGACTAGCGGTTTGACAGATACGCAGTATTTT. It is translated as CAISGLGTSGLTDTQYF.